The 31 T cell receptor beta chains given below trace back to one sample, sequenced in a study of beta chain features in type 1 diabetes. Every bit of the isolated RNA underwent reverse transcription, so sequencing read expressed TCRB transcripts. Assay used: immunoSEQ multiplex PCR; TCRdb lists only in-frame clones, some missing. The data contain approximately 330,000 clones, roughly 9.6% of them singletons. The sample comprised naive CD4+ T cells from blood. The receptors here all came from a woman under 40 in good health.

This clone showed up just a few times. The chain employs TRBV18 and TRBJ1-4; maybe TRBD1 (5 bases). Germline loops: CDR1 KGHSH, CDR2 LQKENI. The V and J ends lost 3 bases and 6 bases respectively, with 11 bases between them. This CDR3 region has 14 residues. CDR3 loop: CASSPRDSDEKLFF. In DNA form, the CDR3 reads TGTGCCAGCTCACCTAGAGACAGCGATGAAAAACTGTTTTTT.

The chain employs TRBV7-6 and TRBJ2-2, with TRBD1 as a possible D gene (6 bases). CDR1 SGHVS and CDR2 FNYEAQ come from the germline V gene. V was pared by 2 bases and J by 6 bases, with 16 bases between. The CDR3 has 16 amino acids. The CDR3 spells CASSLIRGKRAGELFF. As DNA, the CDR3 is TGTGCCAGCAGCTTAATCAGGGGTAAAAGGGCCGGGGAGCTGTTTTTT.

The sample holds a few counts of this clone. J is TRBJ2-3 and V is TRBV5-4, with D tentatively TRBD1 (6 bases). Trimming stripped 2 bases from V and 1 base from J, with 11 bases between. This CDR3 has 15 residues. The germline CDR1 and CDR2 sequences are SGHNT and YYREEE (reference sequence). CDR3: CASSLTGQGTDTQYF. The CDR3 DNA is TGTGCCAGCAGCTTAACGGGACAAGGCACAGATACGCAGTATTTT.

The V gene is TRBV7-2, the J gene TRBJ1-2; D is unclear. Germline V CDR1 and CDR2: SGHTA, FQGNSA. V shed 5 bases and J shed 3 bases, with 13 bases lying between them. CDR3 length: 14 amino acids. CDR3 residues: CASSKEDGDYGYTF. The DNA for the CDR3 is TGTGCCAGCAGCAAAGAGGACGGGGACTATGGCTACACCTTC. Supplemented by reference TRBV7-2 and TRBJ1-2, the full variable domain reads GAGVSQSPSNKVTEKGKDVELRCDPISGHTALYWYRQSLGQGLEFLIYFQGNSAPDKSGLPSDRFSAERTGGSVSTLTIQRTQQEDSAVYLCASSKEDGDYGYTFGSGTRLTVV.

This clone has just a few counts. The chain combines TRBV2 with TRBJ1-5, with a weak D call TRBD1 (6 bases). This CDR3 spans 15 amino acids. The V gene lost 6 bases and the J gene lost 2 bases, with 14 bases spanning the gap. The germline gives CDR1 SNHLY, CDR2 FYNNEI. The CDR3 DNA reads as TGTGCCAGCAGCGAGGACAGAATGGGCAATCAGCCCCAGCATTTT. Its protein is CASSEDRMGNQPQHF.

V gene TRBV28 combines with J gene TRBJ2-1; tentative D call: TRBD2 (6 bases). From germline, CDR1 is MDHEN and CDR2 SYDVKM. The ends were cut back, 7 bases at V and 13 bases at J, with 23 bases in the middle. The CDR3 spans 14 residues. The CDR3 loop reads CASNFGDGRGPQFF. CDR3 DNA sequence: TGTGCCAGCAATTTTGGGGATGGGCGGGGCCCCCAGTTCTTC.

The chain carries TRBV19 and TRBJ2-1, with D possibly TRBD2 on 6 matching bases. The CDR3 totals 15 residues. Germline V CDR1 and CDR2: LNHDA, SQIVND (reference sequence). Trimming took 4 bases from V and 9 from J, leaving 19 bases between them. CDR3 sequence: CASSTSSVSIGEQFF. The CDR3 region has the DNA TGTGCCAGTAGTACCTCTAGCGTCTCAATTGGTGAGCAGTTCTTC.

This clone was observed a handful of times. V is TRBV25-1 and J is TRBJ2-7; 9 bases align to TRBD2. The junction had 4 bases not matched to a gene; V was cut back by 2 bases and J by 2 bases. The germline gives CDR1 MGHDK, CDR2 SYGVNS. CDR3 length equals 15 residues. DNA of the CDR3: TGTGCCAGCAGTGAACGACTAGCGGATCCCTACGAGCAGTACTTC. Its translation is CASSERLADPYEQYF.

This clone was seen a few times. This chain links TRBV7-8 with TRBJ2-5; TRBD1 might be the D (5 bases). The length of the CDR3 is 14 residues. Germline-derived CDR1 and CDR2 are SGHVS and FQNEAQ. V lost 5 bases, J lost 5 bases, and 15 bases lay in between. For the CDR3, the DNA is TGTGCCAGCAGCCATGTGGGGCGAAAGGAGACCCAGTACTTC. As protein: CASSHVGRKETQYF.

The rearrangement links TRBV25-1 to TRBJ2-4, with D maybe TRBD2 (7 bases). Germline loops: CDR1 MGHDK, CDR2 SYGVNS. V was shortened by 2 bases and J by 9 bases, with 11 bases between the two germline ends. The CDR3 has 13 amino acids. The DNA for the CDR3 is TGTGCCAGCAGTGAACAGGGGAGGGGCATTCAGTACTTC. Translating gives CASSEQGRGIQYF. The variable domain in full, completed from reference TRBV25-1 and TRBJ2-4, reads EADIYQTPRYLVIGTGKKITLECSQTMGHDKMYWYQQDPGMELHLIHYSYGVNSTEKGDLSSESTVSRIRTEHFPLTLESARPSHTSQYLCASSEQGRGIQYFGAGTRLSVL.

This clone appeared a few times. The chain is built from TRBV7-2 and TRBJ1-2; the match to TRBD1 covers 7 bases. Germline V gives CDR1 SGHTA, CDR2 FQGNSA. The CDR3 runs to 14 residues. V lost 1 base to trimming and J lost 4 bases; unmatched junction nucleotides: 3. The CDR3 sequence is CASSLGRQGYGYTF. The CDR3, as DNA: TGTGCCAGCAGCTTAGGACGACAGGGCTATGGCTACACCTTC.

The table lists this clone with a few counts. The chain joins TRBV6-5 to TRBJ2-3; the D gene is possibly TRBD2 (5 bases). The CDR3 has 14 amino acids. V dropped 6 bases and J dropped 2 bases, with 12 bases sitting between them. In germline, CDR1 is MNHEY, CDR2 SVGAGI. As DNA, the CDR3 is TGTGCCAGCAGGCTCGGGATCCCCACAGATACGCAGTATTTT. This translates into CASRLGIPTDTQYF.

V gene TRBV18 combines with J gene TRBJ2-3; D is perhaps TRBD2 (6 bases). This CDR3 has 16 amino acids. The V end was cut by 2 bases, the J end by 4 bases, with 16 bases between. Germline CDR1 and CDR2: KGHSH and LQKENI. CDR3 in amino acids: CASSPRSTRVSDTQYF. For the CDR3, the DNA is TGTGCCAGCTCACCAAGGTCGACTAGAGTTTCAGATACGCAGTATTTT. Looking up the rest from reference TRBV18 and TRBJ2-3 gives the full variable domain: NAGVMQNPRHLVRRRGQEARLRCSPMKGHSHVYWYRQLPEEGLKFMVYLQKENIIDESGMPKERFSAEFPKEGPSILRIQQVVRGDSAAYFCASSPRSTRVSDTQYFGPGTRLTVL.

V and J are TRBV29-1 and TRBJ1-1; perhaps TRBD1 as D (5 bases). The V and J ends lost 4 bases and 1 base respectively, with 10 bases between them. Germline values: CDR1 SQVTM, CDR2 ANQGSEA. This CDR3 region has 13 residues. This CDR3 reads CSVVRGGNTEAFF. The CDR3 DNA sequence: TGCAGCGTTGTAAGGGGCGGGAACACTGAAGCTTTCTTT.

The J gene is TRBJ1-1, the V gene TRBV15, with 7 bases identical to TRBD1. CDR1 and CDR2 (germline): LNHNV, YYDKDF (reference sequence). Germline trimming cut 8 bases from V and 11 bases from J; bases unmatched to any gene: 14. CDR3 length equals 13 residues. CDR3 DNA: TGTGCCACCGGCTACGGGACAGCGGGTTTCGCTTTCTTT. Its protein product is CATGYGTAGFAFF.

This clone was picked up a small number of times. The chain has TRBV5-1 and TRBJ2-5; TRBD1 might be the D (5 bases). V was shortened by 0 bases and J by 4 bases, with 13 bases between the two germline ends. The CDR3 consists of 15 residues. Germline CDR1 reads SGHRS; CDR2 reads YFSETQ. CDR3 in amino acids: CASSLDGARAETQYF. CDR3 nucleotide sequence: TGCGCCAGCAGCTTGGATGGGGCTAGGGCAGAGACCCAGTACTTC.

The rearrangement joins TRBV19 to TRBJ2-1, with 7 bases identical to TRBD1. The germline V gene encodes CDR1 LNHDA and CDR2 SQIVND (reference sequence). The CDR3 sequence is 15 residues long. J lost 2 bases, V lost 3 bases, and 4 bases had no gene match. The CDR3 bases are TGTGCCAGTAGTATCCCCGGGACAGCCTACAATGAGCAGTTCTTC. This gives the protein CASSIPGTAYNEQFF.

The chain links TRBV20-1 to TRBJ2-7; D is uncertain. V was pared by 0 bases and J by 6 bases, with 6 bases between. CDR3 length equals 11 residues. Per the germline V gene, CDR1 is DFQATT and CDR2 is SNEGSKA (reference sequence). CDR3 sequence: CSARDSSEQYF. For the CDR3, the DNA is TGCAGTGCTAGAGATTCTTCCGAGCAGTACTTC.

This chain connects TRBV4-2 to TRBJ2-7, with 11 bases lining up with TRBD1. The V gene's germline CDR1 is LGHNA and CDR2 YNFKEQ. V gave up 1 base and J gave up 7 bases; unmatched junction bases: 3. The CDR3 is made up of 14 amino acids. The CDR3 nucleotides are TGTGCCAGCAGCCAAGCGGGACAGGGGGGGGAGCAGTACTTC. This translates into CASSQAGQGGEQYF.

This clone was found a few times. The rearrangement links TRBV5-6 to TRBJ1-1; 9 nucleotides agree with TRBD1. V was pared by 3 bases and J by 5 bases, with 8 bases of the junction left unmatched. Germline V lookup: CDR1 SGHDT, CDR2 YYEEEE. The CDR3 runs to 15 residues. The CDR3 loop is CASSSGTGGWTEAFF. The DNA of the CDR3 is TGTGCCAGCAGCTCAGGCACAGGGGGCTGGACTGAAGCTTTCTTT. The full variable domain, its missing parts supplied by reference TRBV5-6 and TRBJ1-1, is DAGVTQSPTHLIKTRGQQVTLRCSPKSGHDTVSWYQQALGQGPQFIFQYYEEEERQRGNFPDRFSGHQFPNYSSELNVNALLLGDSALYLCASSSGTGGWTEAFFGQGTRLTVV.

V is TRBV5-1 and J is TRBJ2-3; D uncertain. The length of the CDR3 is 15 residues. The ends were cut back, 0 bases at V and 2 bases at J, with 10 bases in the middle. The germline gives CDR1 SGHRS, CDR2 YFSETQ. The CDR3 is CASSLVVGPTDTQYF. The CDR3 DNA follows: TGCGCCAGCAGCTTGGTGGTGGGCCCCACAGATACGCAGTATTTT.

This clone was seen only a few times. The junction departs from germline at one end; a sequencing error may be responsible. CDR3: CASSLERSGAPYGQYF. CDR3 nucleotide sequence: TGTGCCAGCAGCTTAGAGCGGTCAGGGGCTCCCTACGGGCAGTACTTC. This rearrangement joins TRBV7-2 to TRBJ2-7; maybe TRBD1 (6 bases). Germline lookup yields CDR1 SGHTA and CDR2 FQGNSA. The CDR3 is made up of 16 amino acids.

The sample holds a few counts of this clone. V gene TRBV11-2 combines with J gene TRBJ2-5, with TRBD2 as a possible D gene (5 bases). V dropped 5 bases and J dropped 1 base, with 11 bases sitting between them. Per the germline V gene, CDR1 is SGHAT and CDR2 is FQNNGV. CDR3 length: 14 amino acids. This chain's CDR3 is CASSSTRPQETQYF. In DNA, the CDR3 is TGTGCCAGCAGCAGCACTAGGCCCCAAGAGACCCAGTACTTC.

CDR3 DNA: TGTGCCAGCTCACCTTCTAGTCCCCCCGCTGAGCAGTTCTTC. It yields the protein CASSPSSPPAEQFF. The chain recombines TRBV18 with TRBJ2-1; D is undetermined. The CDR3 runs to 14 residues. V lost 3 bases to trimming and J lost 9 bases, with 15 bases between them. Germline assignment: CDR1 KGHSH and CDR2 LQKENI.

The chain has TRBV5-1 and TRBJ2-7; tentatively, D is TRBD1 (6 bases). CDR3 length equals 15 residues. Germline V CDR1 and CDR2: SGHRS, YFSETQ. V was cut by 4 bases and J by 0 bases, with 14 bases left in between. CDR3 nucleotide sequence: TGCGCCAGCAGCCCCTATCGGACAGTCTCCTACGAGCAGTACTTC. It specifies CASSPYRTVSYEQYF.

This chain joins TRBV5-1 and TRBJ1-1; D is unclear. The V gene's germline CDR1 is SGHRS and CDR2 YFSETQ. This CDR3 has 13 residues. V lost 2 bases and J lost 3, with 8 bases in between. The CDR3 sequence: CASSFKIDTEAFF. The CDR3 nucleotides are TGCGCCAGCAGCTTTAAAATCGACACTGAAGCTTTCTTT. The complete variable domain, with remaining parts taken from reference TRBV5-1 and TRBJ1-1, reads KAGVTQTPRYLIKTRGQQVTLSCSPISGHRSVSWYQQTPGQGLQFLFEYFSETQRNKGNFPGRFSGRQFSNSRSEMNVSTLELGDSALYLCASSFKIDTEAFFGQGTRLTVV.

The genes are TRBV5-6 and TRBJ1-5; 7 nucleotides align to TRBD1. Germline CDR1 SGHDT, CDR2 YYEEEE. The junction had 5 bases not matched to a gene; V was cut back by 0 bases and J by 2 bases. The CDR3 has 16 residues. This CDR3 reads CASSLERGPGNQPQHF. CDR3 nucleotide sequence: TGTGCCAGCAGCTTGGAGAGGGGGCCGGGCAATCAGCCCCAGCATTTT.

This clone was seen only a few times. The CDR3 region has the DNA TGTGCCAGCAACTTATCGGGTCTCTCTGGGGCCAACGTCCTGACTTTC. It encodes CASNLSGLSGANVLTF. This rearrangement joins TRBV6-6 to TRBJ2-6, with D uncertain. Germline V gives CDR1 MNHNY, CDR2 SVGAGI (reference sequence). This CDR3 contains 16 residues. V lost 7 bases to trimming and J lost 0 bases, with 13 bases between them.

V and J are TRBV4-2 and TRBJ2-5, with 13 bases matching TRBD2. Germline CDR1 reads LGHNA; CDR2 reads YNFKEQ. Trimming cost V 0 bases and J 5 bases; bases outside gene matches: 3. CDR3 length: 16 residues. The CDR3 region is CASSQDRTSGSETQYF. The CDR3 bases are TGTGCCAGCAGCCAAGACAGGACTAGCGGGAGTGAGACCCAGTACTTC.

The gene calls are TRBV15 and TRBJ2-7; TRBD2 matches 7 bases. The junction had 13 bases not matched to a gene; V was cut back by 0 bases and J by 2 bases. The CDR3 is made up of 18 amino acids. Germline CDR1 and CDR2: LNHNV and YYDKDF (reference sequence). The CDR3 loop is CATSREGRAASGPYEQYF. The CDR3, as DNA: TGTGCCACCAGCAGAGAAGGGCGTGCGGCTAGCGGTCCCTACGAGCAGTACTTC.

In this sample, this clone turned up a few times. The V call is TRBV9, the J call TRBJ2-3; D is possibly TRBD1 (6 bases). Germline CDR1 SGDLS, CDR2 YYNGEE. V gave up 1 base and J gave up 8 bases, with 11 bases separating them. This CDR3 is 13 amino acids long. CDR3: CASSVTQGTTQYF. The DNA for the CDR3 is TGTGCCAGCAGCGTAACACAGGGAACTACGCAGTATTTT.